This T cell receptor (beta chain) originates from a study of T cell changes during pregnancy in multiple sclerosis. This clone has only one observation. V was clipped by 0 bases and J by 4 bases; unmatched bases: 10. CDR3 length: 20 residues. Germline V gene data show CDR1 as SGDLS and CDR2 as YYNGEE. Using immunoSEQ multiplex PCR, the repertoire was profiled, and TCRdb retains in-frame clones only, with some absent. The sample has 32,000 or so clones; 90% are singletons. The rearrangement links TRBV9 to TRBJ2-1, with 16 bases that match TRBD2. The sample here was CD4+ T cells from peripheral blood mononuclear cells, taken in the second trimester of pregnancy. The source of this sequence is a female donor with multiple sclerosis, enrolled in a pregnancy study. The CDR3 DNA is TGTGCCAGCAGCGTAGAATCTATTGGGACTAGCGGGAGGGAATACAATGAGCAGTTCTTC. The encoded protein is CASSVESIGTSGREYNEQFF.